This TCR beta chain emerged from a study of T cell responses to AZD1222 COVID-19 vaccine. Method: immunoSEQ multiplex PCR; TCRdb's copy keeps in-frame clones and lacks some. The data show more than 85,000 clones, with less than 85% seen just once and 14% held by the top ten. The V and J ends lost 4 bases and 5 bases, in that order; junction bases with no gene match: 8. The CDR3 totals 15 residues. Germline V lookup: CDR1 MNHEY, CDR2 SMNVEV (reference sequence). The specimen was peripheral blood, collected 28 days after the second AZD1222 dose. The gene calls are TRBV27 and TRBJ1-2, with 9 bases lining up with TRBD1. The sequence derives from an adult who received the AZD1222 COVID-19 vaccine. The chain's CDR3 is CASSSPDRGMYGYTF. The CDR3, as DNA: TGTGCCAGCAGTTCCCCGGACAGGGGAATGTATGGCTACACCTTC.